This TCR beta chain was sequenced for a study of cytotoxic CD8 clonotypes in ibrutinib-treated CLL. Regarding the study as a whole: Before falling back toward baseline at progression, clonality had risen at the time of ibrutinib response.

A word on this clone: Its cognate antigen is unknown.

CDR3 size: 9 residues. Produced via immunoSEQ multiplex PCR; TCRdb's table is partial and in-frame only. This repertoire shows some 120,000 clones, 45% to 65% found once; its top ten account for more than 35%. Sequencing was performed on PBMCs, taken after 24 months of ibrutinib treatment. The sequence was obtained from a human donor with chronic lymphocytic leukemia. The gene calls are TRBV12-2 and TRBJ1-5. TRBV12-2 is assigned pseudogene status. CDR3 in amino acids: CASFQPQHF. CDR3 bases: TGTGCAAGTTTTCAGCCCCAGCATTTT.